This is a list of T cell receptor beta chains from one sample in a study of naive and memory T cell subsets. MiXCR was run by TCRdb on the 5' RACE reads, yielding one entry per CDR3 protein. The sample contains about 62,000 distinct CDR3 sequences, approximately 8% of which appear only once. These receptors were collected from a female donor in good health. Each CDR3 is given with its conserved first and last residue. Each record gives: V gene, clone size, D gene, J gene, CDR3 DNA, CDR3 protein. D genes are given only for firm matches. The size field is filled for only some rows; it gives once, few, many or a size class.

TRBV28	few	TRBD2	TRBJ2-7	TGTGCCAGCGGGGGGGTATTTGACGAGCAGTACTTC	CASGGVFDEQYF
TRBV6-2/TRBV6-3	-	TRBD2	TRBJ2-6	TGTGCCAGCAGTACCCTAGCGGGGGGTTCCCCTGGGGCCAACGTCCTGACTTTC	CASSTLAGGSPGANVLTF
TRBV6-6	few	TRBD2	TRBJ2-1	TGTGCCAGCAGTTACCCGACTAGCGGGGGCCCTTACAATGAGCAGTTCTTC	CASSYPTSGGPYNEQFF
TRBV6-2/TRBV6-3	-	-	TRBJ2-6	TGTGCCAGCAAGTGGGGGATTCTCTCTGGGGCCAACGTCCTGACTTTC	CASKWGILSGANVLTF
TRBV2	many	TRBD2	TRBJ2-3	TGTGCCAGCAGAAGGAGCGGGATTACGCAGTATTTT	CASRRSGITQYF
TRBV6-1	many	-	TRBJ1-5	TGTGCCAGCTTCCGGGGGGCTTCAGGTCAGCCCCAGCATTTT	CASFRGASGQPQHF
TRBV9	-	-	TRBJ1-3	TGTGCCAGCAGCGTAGGATCCCCTTCGACACCCCTCTCTGGAAACACCATATATTTT	CASSVGSPSTPLSGNTIYF
TRBV6-6	many	-	TRBJ2-6	TGTGCCAGCAGTTACGAAAGCGTCCTGACTTTC	CASSYESVLTF
TRBV5-8	-	-	TRBJ2-3	TGTGCCAGCAGCAACTACCAGGGCACAGATACGCAGTATTTT	CASSNYQGTDTQYF
TRBV7-9	many	-	TRBJ1-1	TGTGCCAGCAGCTACGACGAGAACACTGAAGCTTTCTTT	CASSYDENTEAFF
TRBV2	-	-	TRBJ2-5	TGTGCCAGCAGTGAAAGTGGCGTGGAGGGTAGCACCCAGTACTTC	CASSESGVEGSTQYF
TRBV6-4	many	-	TRBJ2-1	TGTGCCAGCAGTGACTCCATTTTAGCCGAGCAGTTCTTC	CASSDSILAEQFF
TRBV4-1	-	-	TRBJ2-2	TGCGCCAGCAGCCAAGTTCATGGGGGAAAGAACACCGGGGAGCTGTTTTTT	CASSQVHGGKNTGELFF
TRBV27	-	-	TRBJ1-1	TGTGCCAGCAGTTTATTTGGGGCCCCGAACACTGAAGCTTTCTTT	CASSLFGAPNTEAFF
TRBV7-9	few	-	TRBJ2-6	TGTGCCAGCAGCCTAGGAAGGGACTCTGGGGCCAACGTCCTGACTTTC	CASSLGRDSGANVLTF
TRBV3-1	many	-	TRBJ2-5	TGTGCCAGCAGCCCAGTCGTACAGGGTTCAGAGACCCAGTACTTC	CASSPVVQGSETQYF
TRBV7-8	many	-	TRBJ2-7	TGTGCCAGCAGCTTACCCACCTACGAGCAGTACTTC	CASSLPTYEQYF
TRBV6-5	few	-	TRBJ2-1	TGTGCCAGCAGTCCCTTACAGGGAGTGGAGCAGTTCTTC	CASSPLQGVEQFF
TRBV12-3/TRBV12-4	few	-	TRBJ2-5	TGTGCCAGCAGTTTGAGGGCAGGGTGGGAGACCCAGTACTTC	CASSLRAGWETQYF
TRBV29-1	-	TRBD2	TRBJ2-1	TGCAGCGTTGTGCTAGCGGGAAGATACAATGAGCAGTTCTTC	CSVVLAGRYNEQFF
TRBV5-1	few	-	TRBJ1-5	TGCGCCAGCAGCTTGGGAGAGGAGGGTGGCAATCAGCCCCAGCATTTT	CASSLGEEGGNQPQHF
TRBV7-2	few	-	TRBJ2-7	TGTGCCAGCAGCCGTGACTCGGCCTCCCGCGAGCAGTACTTC	CASSRDSASREQYF
TRBV28	-	TRBD2	TRBJ2-1	TGTGCCAGCAGTTCCTCACTAGCGGGGACCAATGAGCAGTTCTTC	CASSSSLAGTNEQFF
TRBV6-5	-	-	TRBJ1-3	TGTGCCAGCCAGCGGACAGAAGGAAACACCATATATTTT	CASQRTEGNTIYF
TRBV20-1	many	-	TRBJ1-1	TGCAGTGCTGGTACAGCGAGTATGAACACTGAAGCTTTCTTT	CSAGTASMNTEAFF
TRBV29-1	-	-	TRBJ2-1	TGCAGCGTTCCTTTCTACAATGAGCAGTTCTTC	CSVPFYNEQFF
TRBV30	few	-	TRBJ2-1	TGTGCCTGGAGTACCCACAGCCCCGATGAGCAGTTCTTC	CAWSTHSPDEQFF
TRBV29-1	few	-	TRBJ1-1	TGCAGCGTTCTGCTAGGGGTAGAAGCTTTCTTT	CSVLLGVEAFF
TRBV20-1	-	-	TRBJ1-1	TGCAGTGCCCTAATGGGGGGCACTGAAGCTTTCTTT	CSALMGGTEAFF
TRBV12-3/TRBV12-4	few	TRBD1	TRBJ1-1	TGTGCCAGCAGTTTAGGACAGGGGGCAGGAGGGACTGAAGCTTTCTTT	CASSLGQGAGGTEAFF